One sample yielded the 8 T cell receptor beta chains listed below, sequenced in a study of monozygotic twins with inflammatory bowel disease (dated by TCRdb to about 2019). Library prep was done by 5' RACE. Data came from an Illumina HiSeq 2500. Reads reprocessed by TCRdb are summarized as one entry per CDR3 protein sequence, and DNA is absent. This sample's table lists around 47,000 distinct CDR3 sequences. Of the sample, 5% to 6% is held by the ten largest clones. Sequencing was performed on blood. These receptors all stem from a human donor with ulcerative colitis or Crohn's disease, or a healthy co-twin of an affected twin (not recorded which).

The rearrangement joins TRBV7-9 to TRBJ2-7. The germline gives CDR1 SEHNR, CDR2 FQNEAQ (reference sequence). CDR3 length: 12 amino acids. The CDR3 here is CASSPVSYGQYF.

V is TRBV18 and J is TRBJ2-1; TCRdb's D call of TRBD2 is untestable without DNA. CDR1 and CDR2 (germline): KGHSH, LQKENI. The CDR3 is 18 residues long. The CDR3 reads CASSRSQLGLFSYNEQFF.

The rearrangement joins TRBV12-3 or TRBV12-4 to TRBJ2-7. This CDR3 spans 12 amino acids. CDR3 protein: CASSLSDYEQYF.

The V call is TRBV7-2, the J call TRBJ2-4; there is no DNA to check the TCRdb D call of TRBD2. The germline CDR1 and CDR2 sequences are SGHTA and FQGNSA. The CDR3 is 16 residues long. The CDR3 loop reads CASSSLAGVAKNIQYF.

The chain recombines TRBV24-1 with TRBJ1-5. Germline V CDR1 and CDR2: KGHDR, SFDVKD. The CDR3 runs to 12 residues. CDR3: CATSGVGQPQHF.

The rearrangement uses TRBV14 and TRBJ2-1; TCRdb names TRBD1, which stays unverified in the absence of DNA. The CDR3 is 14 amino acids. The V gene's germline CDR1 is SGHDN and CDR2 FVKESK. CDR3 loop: CASIDSSVSNEQFF.

CDR3 residues: CASSSRLGQYF. This rearrangement joins TRBV7-8 to TRBJ2-4; checking the TCRdb D call of TRBD1 is not possible without DNA. Germline-derived CDR1 and CDR2 are SGHVS and FQNEAQ. The CDR3 loop spans 11 amino acids. Together with reference TRBV7-8 and TRBJ2-4, the CDR3 gives the full variable domain: GAGVSQSPRYKVAKRGQDVALRCDPISGHVSLFWYQQALGQGPEFLTYFQNEAQLDKSGLPSDRFFAERPEGSVSTLKIQRTQQEDSAVYLCASSSRLGQYFGAGTRLSVL.

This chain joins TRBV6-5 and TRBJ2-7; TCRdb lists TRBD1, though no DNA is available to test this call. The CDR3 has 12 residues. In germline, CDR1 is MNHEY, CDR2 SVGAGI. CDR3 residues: CASSLTGVKQYF.